This T cell receptor (beta chain) was documented in a study of beta chain features in type 1 diabetes. V was clipped by 6 bases and J by 7 bases, with 13 bases between them. The CDR3 covers 13 residues. Germline CDR1 is LNHDA and CDR2 is SQIVND (reference sequence). This clone has only a few counts. Expressed TCRB transcripts got sequenced, as all isolated RNA was reverse transcribed. Clones were sequenced by immunoSEQ multiplex PCR, and TCRdb holds only the in-frame ones, with some missing. The profile shows around 340,000 clones, 8% of them singletons. The genes are TRBV19 and TRBJ1-5; D is unresolved. This clonotype originated in a woman aged 18-29 years in good health. The sequenced sample consisted of central memory CD4+ T cells from blood. The CDR3 reads CASSPTAGQPQHF. The CDR3 DNA reads as TGTGCCAGTAGCCCTACTGCGGGCCAGCCCCAGCATTTT.